The 5 T cell receptor beta chains reported below all come from one sample, sequenced in a study of tissue T cells after allogeneic stem cell transplantation. This table comes from immunoSEQ multiplex PCR, and its TCRdb copy is limited to in-frame clones, with some not included. This table holds under 30,000 clones, roughly 80% found once. Sequences were derived from tissue from the ileum, sampled at autopsy. The receptor source for this set is a female donor aged 60 or older with lung cancer.

For the CDR3, the DNA is TGTGCCAGCAGCTTAGTGCCCGGGACAGAGATTAACACCGGGGAGCTGTTTTTT. It is translated as CASSLVPGTEINTGELFF. The V call is TRBV7-7, the J call TRBJ2-2, with TRBD1 matching over 7 bases. This CDR3 is 18 amino acids long. V lost 1 base, J lost 2 bases, and 10 bases stayed unmatched. CDR1 and CDR2 (germline): SSHAT, FNYEAQ (reference sequence).

This clone was seen just once. This rearrangement joins TRBV20-1 to TRBJ1-1; D is unresolved. This CDR3 has 14 residues. With 3 bases removed from V and 1 base from J, the gap between germline ends came to 12 bases. CDR1 is DFQATT and CDR2 is SNEGSKA in the germline V gene (reference sequence). DNA for the CDR3: TGCAGTGCTAGTAAATTGGCGCAGAACACTGAAGCTTTCTTT. Translation: CSASKLAQNTEAFF.

The rearrangement uses TRBV6-5 and TRBJ1-2; D gene ambiguous. The CDR3 loop spans 12 amino acids. V was shortened by 4 bases and J by 7 bases, with 10 bases between the two germline ends. Germline V gives CDR1 MNHEY, CDR2 SVGAGI. CDR3: CASSSLLSGYTF. The CDR3 bases are TGTGCCAGCAGTTCTCTGCTATCTGGCTACACCTTC.

This clone came up once. V is TRBV19 and J is TRBJ2-4; 7 bases are a match to TRBD1. This CDR3 has 14 residues. The trim removed 5 bases at V and 11 bases at J, leaving 12 bases unmatched. Per germline, CDR1 LNHDA and CDR2 SQIVND (reference sequence). CDR3 region: CASSAPGQSRFQYF. DNA for the CDR3: TGTGCCAGTAGTGCCCCGGGACAGTCGCGTTTTCAGTACTTC.

The chain combines TRBV19 with TRBJ1-4; unclear D gene. The CDR3 spans 10 residues. Germline CDR1 LNHDA, CDR2 SQIVND (reference sequence). V lost 6 bases and J 5 bases, leaving 1 base between the germline ends. Written as DNA, the CDR3 is TGTGCCAGTAGAAATGAAAAACTGTTTTTT. Amino acids: CASRNEKLFF.